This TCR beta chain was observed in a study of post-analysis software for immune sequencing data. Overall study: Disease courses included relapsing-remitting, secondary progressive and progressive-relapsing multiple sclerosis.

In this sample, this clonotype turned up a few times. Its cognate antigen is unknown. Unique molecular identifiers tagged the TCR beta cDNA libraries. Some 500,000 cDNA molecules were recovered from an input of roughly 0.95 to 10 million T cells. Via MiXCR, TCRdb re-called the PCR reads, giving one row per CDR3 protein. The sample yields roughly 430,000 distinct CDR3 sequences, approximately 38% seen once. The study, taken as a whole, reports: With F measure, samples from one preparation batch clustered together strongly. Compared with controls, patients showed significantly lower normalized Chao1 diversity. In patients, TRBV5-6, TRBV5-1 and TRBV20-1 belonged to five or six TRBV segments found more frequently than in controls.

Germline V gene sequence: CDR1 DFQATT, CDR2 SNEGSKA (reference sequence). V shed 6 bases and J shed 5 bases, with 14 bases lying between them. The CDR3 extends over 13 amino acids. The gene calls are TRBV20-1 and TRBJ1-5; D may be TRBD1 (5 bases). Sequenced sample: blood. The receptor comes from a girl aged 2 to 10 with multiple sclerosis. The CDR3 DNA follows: TGCAGTGCACGGACTGGAGGGGATCAGCCCCAGCATTTT. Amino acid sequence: CSARTGGDQPQHF.